This entry lists 15 T cell receptor beta chains sequenced from one sample in a study of T cell changes during pregnancy in multiple sclerosis. Assay used: immunoSEQ multiplex PCR; TCRdb lists only in-frame clones, some missing. The repertoire holds under 35,000 clones, 85% seen once, with 7% to 10% in the top ten. The starting material was CD8+ T cells from peripheral blood mononuclear cells, obtained after pregnancy. All receptors derive from a female donor with multiple sclerosis, enrolled in a pregnancy study.

This chain links TRBV7-9 with TRBJ1-2; maybe TRBD1 (6 bases). Trimming cost V 3 bases and J 5 bases, with 13 bases left between them. Germline CDR1 and CDR2: SEHNR and FQNEAQ (reference sequence). This CDR3 has 14 residues. CDR3 nucleotides: TGTGCCAGCAGCTTTGGGGGCGCGCTTTATGGCTACACCTTC. Its protein product is CASSFGGALYGYTF.

This clone is labeled medium-sized (0.01 to 0.1%). The genes are TRBV7-9 and TRBJ2-1; D might be TRBD2 (6 bases). Germline V gene lookup returns CDR1 SEHNR and CDR2 FQNEAQ (reference sequence). Deletions cut 5 bases from V and 8 bases from J, with 22 bases between. This CDR3 region has 16 residues. The DNA for the CDR3 is TGTGCCAGCAGCCGGAGCTCAGGCTGGGACTCCGATGAGCAGTTCTTC. This sequence encodes CASSRSSGWDSDEQFF.

This clone was picked up one time. J is TRBJ2-1 and V is TRBV28, with D perhaps matching TRBD2 (6 bases). V was trimmed by 5 bases and J by 8 bases, leaving 13 bases between them. Germline-derived CDR1 and CDR2 are MDHEN and SYDVKM. The CDR3 has 13 amino acids. CDR3 protein: CASSLPGEDEQFF. The CDR3, as DNA: TGTGCCAGCAGTCTTCCGGGGGAGGATGAGCAGTTCTTC.

The rearrangement joins TRBV6-1 to TRBJ2-1; the D is unclear. Germline V gene sequence: CDR1 MNHNS, CDR2 SASEGT. The V gene lost 7 bases and the J gene lost 0 bases, with 13 bases spanning the gap. This CDR3 is built from 15 residues. The CDR3 coding sequence is TGTGCCAGCAACTGGGCTATCGGCTCCTACAATGAGCAGTTCTTC. Encoded protein: CASNWAIGSYNEQFF.

The V gene is TRBV7-2, the J gene TRBJ2-1; no clear D. Germline-derived CDR1 and CDR2 are SGHTA and FQGNSA. The CDR3 has 12 residues. Trimming took off 4 bases at V and 4 bases at J, with 5 bases between the two ends. CDR3 nucleotide sequence: TGTGCCAGCAGCTCCGCGTACAATGAGCAGTTCTTC. Residues: CASSSAYNEQFF. Full variable domain (missing parts from reference TRBV7-2 and TRBJ2-1): GAGVSQSPSNKVTEKGKDVELRCDPISGHTALYWYRQSLGQGLEFLIYFQGNSAPDKSGLPSDRFSAERTGGSVSTLTIQRTQQEDSAVYLCASSSAYNEQFFGPGTRLTVL.

The chain employs TRBV6-4 and TRBJ2-3; 11 bases align to TRBD1. The V gene's germline CDR1 is MRHNA and CDR2 SNTAGT. The CDR3 has 15 residues. V shed 3 bases and J 4 bases; nucleotides not matched to a gene: 3. In DNA, the CDR3 is TGTGCCAGCAGTGAAGAGGGACAGGGGGCAGATACGCAGTATTTT. Translating gives CASSEEGQGADTQYF.

The genes are TRBV7-2 and TRBJ1-2; 10 bases fit TRBD1. CDR1 is SGHTA and CDR2 is FQGNSA in the germline V gene. The CDR3 spans 15 residues. The junction had 8 bases not matched to a gene; V was cut back by 5 bases and J by 5 bases. CDR3 nucleotides: TGTGCCAGCAGCCCCCGGGACAGGGGTAATTATGGCTACACCTTC. This gives the protein CASSPRDRGNYGYTF.

The chain has TRBV19 and TRBJ2-5; TRBD1 might be the D (5 bases). The CDR3 length is 14 residues. Between the trimmed V and J ends, which lost 5 bases and 7 bases, there was a span of 17 bases. Germline V lookup: CDR1 LNHDA, CDR2 SQIVND (reference sequence). The CDR3 loop is CASSGRWLTATQYF. The CDR3 coding sequence is TGTGCCAGTAGTGGTCGGTGGCTGACAGCGACCCAGTACTTC.

The V call is TRBV28, the J call TRBJ1-1, with a tentative D call TRBD1 (5 bases). V was pared by 4 bases and J by 3 bases, with 9 bases between. Germline-derived CDR1 and CDR2 are MDHEN and SYDVKM. The CDR3 is made up of 13 amino acids. This CDR3 is CASSYAGDTEAFF. The DNA of the CDR3 is TGTGCCAGCAGTTACGCGGGGGACACTGAAGCTTTCTTT.

V is TRBV6-5 and J is TRBJ1-4, with D unclear. Trimming took 2 bases from V and 3 from J, leaving 10 bases between them. CDR1 and CDR2 (germline): MNHEY, SVGAGI. The CDR3 spans 15 residues. The CDR3 nucleotides read TGTGCCAGCAGTTACGGTTCAGGCGCTAATGAAAAACTGTTTTTT. Its translation: CASSYGSGANEKLFF.

The J gene is TRBJ2-5, the V gene TRBV12-5; D possibly corresponds to TRBD1 (5 bases). The CDR3 is made up of 13 amino acids. The germline V and J ends were trimmed by 7 bases and 5 bases, with 14 bases remaining between them. CDR1 is LGHNT, CDR2 FRNRAP, per germline. The CDR3, as DNA: TGTGCTAGTGCCATAATAGGGGTGGAGACCCAGTACTTC. Translation gives CASAIIGVETQYF.

CDR3 in amino acids: CASSGLLAGVINEQFF. The DNA for the CDR3 is TGTGCCAGCAGTGGGCTACTAGCGGGGGTCATCAATGAGCAGTTCTTC. This chain links TRBV2 with TRBJ2-1; 11 nucleotides agree with TRBD2. J gave up 6 bases and V 4 bases, and 8 bases lay outside the gene matches. CDR3 size: 16 residues. Germline V CDR1 and CDR2: SNHLY, FYNNEI.

The CDR3 reads CASSLGTGVYEQYF. The CDR3 DNA reads as TGTGCCAGCAGCTTGGGGACAGGGGTGTACGAGCAGTACTTC. The chain is built from TRBV5-4 and TRBJ2-7, with 9 bases lining up with TRBD1. After removal of 0 bases from V and 4 bases from J, the junction contained 2 bases not matched to a gene. CDR1 and CDR2 from the germline V gene are SGHNT and YYREEE (reference sequence). The CDR3 length is 14 residues.

The chain couples TRBV13 to TRBJ2-7; weak D call: TRBD2 (7 bases). The CDR3 contains 13 residues. With 5 bases removed from V and 7 bases from J, the gap between germline ends came to 15 bases. The germline CDR1 and CDR2 sequences are PRHDT and FYEKMQ (reference sequence). Here the CDR3 reads CASSPGGLGEQYF. The CDR3 nucleotides read TGTGCCAGCAGCCCGGGGGGCCTGGGGGAGCAGTACTTC.

Comments on this clone: One end of the junction varies from germline; a read error may be responsible. V and J are TRBV7-7 and TRBJ2-3; 7 bases agree with TRBD2. There are 15 residues in the CDR3. Germline CDR1 is SSHAT and CDR2 is FNYEAQ (reference sequence). CDR3 region: CASSRGAGGTDTQYF. CDR3 DNA sequence: TGTGCTAGCAGCCGTGGGGCGGGGGGCACAGATACGCAGTATTTT.